This passage covers 4 T cell receptor beta chains from one sample sequenced in a study of T cells in localized non-small cell lung cancer. Sequencing used immunoSEQ multiplex PCR; TCRdb keeps in-frame clones, though not all of them. The repertoire holds roughly 38,000 clones, with more than 85% as singletons. The sample here was peripheral blood, taken before any cancer treatment. These receptors were collected from a man aged 18 to 49 with stage I lung adenocarcinoma.

This clone was seen once. The rearrangement uses TRBV18 and TRBJ2-7; TRBD2 aligns across 8 bases. The CDR3 is 17 residues long. V trimming: 0 bases; J trimming: 0 bases; junction bases outside the gene matches: 7. Germline V lookup: CDR1 KGHSH, CDR2 LQKENI. The CDR3 is CASSPPSSGTSSYEQYF. The CDR3 coding sequence is TGTGCCAGCTCACCACCGAGTTCTGGGACTAGCTCCTACGAGCAGTACTTC.

V usage is TRBV10-3 and J usage is TRBJ1-1; D is unclear. The CDR3 is 15 amino acids. Trimming removed 0 bases from V and 1 base from J, with 9 bases in between. Per the germline V gene, CDR1 is ENHRY and CDR2 is SYGVKD. CDR3 in DNA: TGTGCCATCAGTGAGTCGAGGCAGACGAACACTGAAGCTTTCTTT. This encodes CAISESRQTNTEAFF.

The V call is TRBV6-9, the J call TRBJ1-2; D not certain. The V gene lost 5 bases and the J gene lost 4 bases, with 14 bases spanning the gap. Looked up from germline, CDR1 is MNHGY and CDR2 is SVAAGI. This CDR3 has 14 amino acids. This CDR3 reads CASSGGMITYGYTF. The CDR3, as DNA: TGTGCCAGCAGTGGCGGGATGATTACCTATGGCTACACCTTC.

The chain links TRBV9 to TRBJ1-1, with 7 bases matching TRBD1. Germline assignment: CDR1 SGDLS and CDR2 YYNGEE. J lost 1 base, V lost 4 bases, and 4 bases had no gene match. The CDR3 is made up of 14 amino acids. CDR3 amino acids: CASSPGTANTEAFF. CDR3 nucleotide sequence: TGTGCCAGCAGCCCCGGGACAGCGAACACTGAAGCTTTCTTT.